This T cell receptor beta chain was sequenced for a study of shared clonotypes between healthy human individuals. Running of the assay took place at deep level. Data came from immunoSEQ multiplex PCR; TCRdb stores just in-frame clones and leaves some out. The table lists approximately 740,000 clones, under 80% of them singletons. CDR3 size: 14 residues. V dropped 5 bases and J dropped 0 bases, with 9 bases sitting between them. The germline gives CDR1 SGHRS, CDR2 YFSETQ. This receptor was taken from a woman aged 30 to 39 in good health. Sequencing was done on a sample of memory CD4+ T cells sorted from blood. The subset denotes: CD45RA-negative fraction. The V gene is TRBV5-1, the J gene TRBJ1-3; unclear D gene. CDR3 sequence (DNA): TGCGCCAGCAGAGATGACCTCTCTGGAAACACCATATATTTT. It is translated as CASRDDLSGNTIYF.